This T cell receptor (beta chain) derives from a study of T cell changes during pregnancy in multiple sclerosis. The repertoire was sequenced with immunoSEQ multiplex PCR; TCRdb's copy has only in-frame clones and lacks some. The sample has about 87,000 clones, 93% seen once. Trimming removed 0 bases from V and 4 bases from J; junction bases left unmatched: 7. The CDR3 has 17 amino acids. From germline, CDR1 is LGHNA and CDR2 YNFKEQ. The sequencing here drew on peripheral blood, taken in the third trimester of pregnancy. The chain joins TRBV4-2 to TRBJ1-5; 9 nucleotides match TRBD1. The sequence was obtained from a female donor in good health, enrolled as a control in a pregnancy study. The CDR3 reads CASSQEQGAQGNQPQHF. The CDR3 DNA sequence: TGTGCCAGCAGCCAAGAACAGGGGGCGCAGGGAAATCAGCCCCAGCATTTT.